The rows below give T cell receptor beta chains drawn from one sample of a study of OX40 agonist ivuxolimab in advanced cancers. Produced via immunoSEQ multiplex PCR; TCRdb's table is partial and in-frame only. The sample lists 95,000 to 150,000 clones, roughly 93% seen once, with about 0.14% in the top ten. Material: CD4+ or CD8+ T cells sorted from blood, obtained in a trial of the OX40 agonist ivuxolimab. Receptors were obtained from an adult with an advanced solid tumor such as melanoma, head and neck, liver or kidney cancer. CDR3s include the opening cysteine and the closing phenylalanine or tryptophan. D genes are given only for firm matches. The listing skips clone size in some rows; elsewhere it reads once, few, many or a size class.

>-|TRBV5-4|TRBJ2-1|-
CASTVNNEQFF
TGTGCCTCCACGGTGAACAATGAGCAGTTCTTC
>-|TRBV5-1|TRBJ1-2|-
CASSSLPQLDGYTF
TGCGCCAGCAGCTCACTACCCCAACTGGATGGCTACACCTTC
>TRBD2|TRBV6-6|TRBJ2-1|-
CASSYGASGGYNEQFF
TGTGCCAGCAGTTATGGGGCTAGCGGGGGCTACAATGAGCAGTTCTTC
>TRBD1|TRBV7-3|TRBJ1-1|-
CASSPGQGNTEAFF
TGTGCCAGCAGCCCAGGACAGGGGAACACTGAAGCTTTCTTT
>-|TRBV19|TRBJ2-5|-
CASSFQQETQYF
TGTGCCAGTAGTTTCCAGCAAGAGACCCAGTACTTC
>-|TRBV6-5|TRBJ1-2|-
CASSQTSMPNYGYTF
TGTGCCAGCAGCCAAACGTCCATGCCTAACTATGGCTACACCTTC
>-|TRBV2|TRBJ1-5|-
CASREDRSPGQPQHF
TGTGCCAGCAGAGAAGACCGCTCGCCAGGACAGCCCCAGCATTTT
>TRBD2|TRBV9|TRBJ2-3|-
CASSESGTNPLNTQYF
TGTGCCAGCAGCGAATCCGGGACTAACCCTTTGAATACGCAGTATTTT
>TRBD1|TRBV25-1|TRBJ2-7|-
CASGKTGQLGYEQYF
TGTGCCAGCGGAAAGACAGGGCAACTTGGGTACGAGCAGTACTTC
>TRBD2|TRBV4-3|TRBJ2-3|-
CASSQDGGRASGSSDTQYF
TGCGCCAGCAGCCAAGACGGAGGGAGGGCCTCGGGTTCTTCAGATACGCAGTATTTT
>-|TRBV6-6|TRBJ1-3|-
CASSYLQTSSGNTIYF
TGTGCCAGCAGTTACCTCCAGACGAGCTCTGGAAACACCATATATTTT
>-|TRBV7-9|TRBJ2-1|-
CASSRTEQFF
TGTGCCAGCAGCCGTACTGAGCAGTTCTTC
>TRBD1|TRBV6-1|TRBJ1-3|-
CASSENRPGGRNTIYF
TGTGCCAGCAGTGAAAATAGGCCAGGGGGCCGAAACACCATATATTTT
>TRBD1|TRBV15|TRBJ2-3|-
CATSRESLLRGRRTDTQYF
TGTGCCACCAGCAGAGAATCCCTACTCAGGGGGCGCCGCACAGATACGCAGTATTTT
>TRBD1|TRBV29-1|TRBJ1-4|once
CSAGRDRGEKLFF
TGCAGCGCCGGCCGGGACAGGGGTGAAAAACTGTTTTTT
>-|TRBV14|TRBJ1-2|-
CASSLLTGNYGYTF
TGTGCCAGCAGCCTCCTCACTGGGAACTATGGCTACACCTTC
>-|TRBV7-2|TRBJ1-5|-
CASSLLGGIQHF
TGTGCCAGCAGCTTACTTGGAGGGATCCAGCATTTT
>-|TRBV11-2|TRBJ1-6|-
CASSLNQGSSPLHF
TGTGCCAGCAGCTTAAATCAGGGTTCTTCACCCCTCCACTTT
>-|TRBV5-5|TRBJ1-5|-
CASSPITGDSQPQHF
TGTGCCAGCAGCCCTATAACGGGGGATAGTCAGCCCCAGCATTTT
>-|TRBV7-9|TRBJ1-5|-
CASSLGGSRNQPQHF
TGTGCCAGCAGCTTAGGAGGGTCCCGCAATCAGCCCCAGCATTTT
>-|TRBV7-3|TRBJ2-3|-
CASSFLASGTDTQYF
TGTGCCAGCAGCTTCCTTGCTAGCGGCACAGATACGCAGTATTTT
>-|TRBV18|TRBJ2-3|-
CASSPLSASTDTQYF
TGTGCCAGCTCACCACTTTCTGCAAGCACAGATACGCAGTATTTT
>-|TRBV19|TRBJ1-4|-
CASSMVGATNEKLFF
TGTGCCAGTAGTATGGTTGGGGCAACTAATGAAAAACTGTTTTTT
>-|TRBV6-6|TRBJ1-1|-
CASSYTAERGTFF
TGTGCCAGCAGTTATACGGCAGAGAGAGGAACTTTCTTT
>-|TRBV15|TRBJ1-4|-
CATSTQDSYWNEKLFF
TGTGCCACCAGCACCCAGGACAGCTATTGGAATGAAAAACTGTTTTTT
>TRBD2|TRBV5-6|TRBJ2-7|-
CASSVGGLVSEQYF
TGTGCCAGCAGTGTGGGAGGGCTTGTGTCCGAGCAGTACTTC
>TRBD2|TRBV28|TRBJ2-1|-
CASVGLAGDNEQFF
TGTGCCAGCGTAGGGCTAGCGGGGGACAATGAGCAGTTCTTC
>-|TRBV29-1|TRBJ2-7|-
CSVGSGSGEQYF
TGCAGCGTTGGCTCAGGGTCTGGCGAGCAGTACTTC
>-|TRBV7-9|TRBJ2-4|-
CASSPPVHLLKNIQYF
TGTGCCAGCAGCCCGCCAGTCCACCTTCTCAAAAACATTCAGTACTTC
>TRBD2|TRBV9|TRBJ2-5|-
CASSPGLAGGQETQYF
TGTGCCAGCAGCCCAGGACTAGCGGGGGGCCAAGAGACCCAGTACTTC
>-|TRBV5-5|TRBJ1-4|-
CASSLYRTREKLFF
TGTGCCAGCAGCTTATACAGGACTAGGGAAAAACTGTTTTTT
>TRBD1|TRBV6-6|TRBJ2-7|-
CASSRTGRATKQYF
TGTGCCAGCAGTCGGACAGGAAGGGCCACCAAGCAGTACTTC
>TRBD1|TRBV7-3|TRBJ2-1|-
CASSYRDRSSEQFF
TGTGCCAGCAGCTACCGGGACAGGTCGAGTGAGCAGTTCTTC
>-|TRBV7-9|TRBJ1-3|-
CASSLYETGNTIYF
TGTGCCAGCAGTTTATACGAAACTGGAAACACCATATATTTT
>-|TRBV7-2|TRBJ1-6|-
CASSLDRAGNSPLHF
TGTGCCAGCAGCTTAGACCGGGCCGGGAATTCACCCCTCCACTTT
>-|TRBV5-6|TRBJ1-5|-
CASSWGAFQPQHF
TGTGCCAGCAGTTGGGGGGCGTTTCAGCCCCAGCATTTT
>-|TRBV7-2|TRBJ1-1|-
CASSFGSVNTEAFF
TGTGCCAGCAGCTTCGGCAGCGTGAACACTGAAGCTTTCTTT
>-|TRBV21-1|TRBJ2-1|-
CASSIQPLYNEQFF
TGTGCCAGCAGCATACAGCCACTCTACAATGAGCAGTTCTTC
>TRBD2|TRBV28|TRBJ2-7|-
CASRTSGGASGEQYF
TGTGCCAGCAGAACTAGCGGGGGGGCCTCTGGCGAGCAGTACTTC
>-|TRBV5-1|TRBJ1-3|-
CASSLGLGPSGNTIYF
TGCGCCAGCAGCTTGGGTCTAGGGCCCTCTGGAAACACCATATATTTT
>TRBD1|TRBV4-3|TRBJ1-5|-
CASSQEEGANQPQHF
TGCGCCAGCAGCCAAGAGGAGGGGGCAAATCAGCCCCAGCATTTT
>TRBD2|TRBV6-6|TRBJ2-1|-
CALSGTSLGNEQFF
TGTGCCTTATCAGGGACTAGTTTAGGTAATGAGCAGTTCTTC
>TRBD1|TRBV6-6|TRBJ2-7|-
CASSLDRGSYEQYF
TGTGCCAGCAGTCTGGACAGGGGGTCCTACGAGCAGTACTTC
>TRBD2|TRBV7-9|TRBJ2-7|-
CASSSLGLSYEQYF
TGTGCCAGCAGCTCTTTGGGACTATCCTACGAGCAGTACTTC
>-|TRBV5-1|TRBJ2-1|-
CASSAGTWSNEQFF
TGCGCCAGCAGCGCAGGTACCTGGAGCAATGAGCAGTTCTTC
>-|TRBV5-6|TRBJ1-5|-
CASSLRDRNQPQHF
TGTGCCAGCAGCTTAAGGGATCGCAATCAGCCCCAGCATTTT
>TRBD1|TRBV5-6|TRBJ1-1|few
CASRRQGRNTEAFF
TGTGCCAGCAGGCGACAGGGCCGGAACACTGAAGCTTTCTTT
>TRBD1|TRBV7-6|TRBJ1-1|-
CASSAKGQALNTEAFF
TGTGCCAGCAGCGCTAAGGGACAGGCGTTGAACACTGAAGCTTTCTTT
>-|TRBV7-6|TRBJ1-5|-
CASSLAAVGVPLQPQHF
TGTGCCAGCAGCTTAGCGGCCGTCGGGGTTCCCCTTCAGCCCCAGCATTTT
>TRBD1|TRBV28|TRBJ2-7|once
CASSLLGQGMVRYEQYF
TGTGCCAGCAGTTTACTGGGACAGGGCATGGTTAGGTACGAGCAGTACTTC
>-|TRBV4-3|TRBJ2-3|-
CASSQSPTTQTDTQYF
TGCGCCAGCAGCCAGTCACCTACTACTCAAACAGATACGCAGTATTTT
>-|TRBV5-6|TRBJ1-1|-
CASSLAANTEAFF
TGTGCCAGCAGCTTGGCGGCGAACACTGAAGCTTTCTTT
>-|TRBV14|TRBJ1-1|-
CASSQASPGLGEAFF
TGTGCCAGCAGCCAAGCTTCGCCGGGACTCGGTGAAGCTTTCTTT
>-|TRBV28|TRBJ1-4|-
CASRRGVATNEKLFF
TGTGCCAGCAGAAGGGGGGTCGCAACTAATGAAAAACTGTTTTTT
>TRBD2|TRBV2|TRBJ2-2|-
CATGREAGELFF
TGTGCCACGGGGCGGGAGGCCGGGGAGCTGTTTTTT